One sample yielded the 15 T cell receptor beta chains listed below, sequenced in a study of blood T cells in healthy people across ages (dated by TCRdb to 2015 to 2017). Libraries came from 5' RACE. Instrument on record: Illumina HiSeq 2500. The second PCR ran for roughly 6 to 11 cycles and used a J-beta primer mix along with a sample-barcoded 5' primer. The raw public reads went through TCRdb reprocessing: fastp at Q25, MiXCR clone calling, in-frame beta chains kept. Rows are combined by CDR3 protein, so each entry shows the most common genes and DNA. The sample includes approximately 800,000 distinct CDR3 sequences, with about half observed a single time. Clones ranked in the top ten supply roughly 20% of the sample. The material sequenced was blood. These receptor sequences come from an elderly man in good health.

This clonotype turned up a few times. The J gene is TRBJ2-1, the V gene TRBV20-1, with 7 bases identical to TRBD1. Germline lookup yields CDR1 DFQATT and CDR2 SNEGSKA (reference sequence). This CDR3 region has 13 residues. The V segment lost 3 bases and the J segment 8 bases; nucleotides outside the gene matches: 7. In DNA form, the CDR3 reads TGCAGTGCTAGCTGGGACAGTTACCATGAGCAGTTCTTC. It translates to CSASWDSYHEQFF.

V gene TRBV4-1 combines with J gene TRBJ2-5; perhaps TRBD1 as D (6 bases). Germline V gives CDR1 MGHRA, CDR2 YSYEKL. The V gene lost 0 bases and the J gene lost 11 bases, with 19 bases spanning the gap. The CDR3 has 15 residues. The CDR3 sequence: CASSQEGAGLDEQYF. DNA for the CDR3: TGCGCCAGCAGCCAAGAGGGGGCAGGGTTGGATGAGCAGTACTTC.

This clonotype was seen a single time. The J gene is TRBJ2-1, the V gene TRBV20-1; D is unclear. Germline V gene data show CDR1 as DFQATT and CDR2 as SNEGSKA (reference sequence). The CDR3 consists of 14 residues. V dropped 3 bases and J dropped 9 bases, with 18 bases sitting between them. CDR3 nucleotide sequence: TGCAGTGCTAGCGGACGAGCCCCAACTGGTGAGCAGTTCTTC. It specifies CSASGRAPTGEQFF.

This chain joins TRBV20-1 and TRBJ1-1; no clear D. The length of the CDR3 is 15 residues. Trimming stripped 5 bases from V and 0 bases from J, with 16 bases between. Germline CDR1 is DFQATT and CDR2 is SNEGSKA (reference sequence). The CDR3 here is CSAQPGATMNTEAFF. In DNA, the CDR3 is TGCAGTGCTCAACCGGGAGCTACAATGAACACTGAAGCTTTCTTT.

The CDR3 region is CSVAPIDRSYEQYF. The CDR3 DNA reads as TGCAGCGTTGCTCCCATAGACAGGTCCTACGAGCAGTACTTC. The chain carries TRBV29-1 and TRBJ2-7; D may be TRBD1 (6 bases). Trimming cost V 4 bases and J 1 base, with 14 bases left between them. Germline V gene sequence: CDR1 SQVTM, CDR2 ANQGSEA. The CDR3 consists of 14 residues.

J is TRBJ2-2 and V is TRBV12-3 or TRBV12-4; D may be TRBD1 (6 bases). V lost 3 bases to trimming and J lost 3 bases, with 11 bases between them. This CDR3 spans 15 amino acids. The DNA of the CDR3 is TGTGCCAGCAGTTTTATGGACAGTTACACCGGGGAGCTGTTTTTT. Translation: CASSFMDSYTGELFF.

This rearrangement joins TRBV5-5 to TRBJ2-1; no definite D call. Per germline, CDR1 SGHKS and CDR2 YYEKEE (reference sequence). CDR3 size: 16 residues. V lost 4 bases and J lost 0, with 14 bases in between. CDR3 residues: CASSNQRGRSYNEQFF. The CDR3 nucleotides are TGTGCCAGCAGCAACCAGAGAGGCCGCTCCTACAATGAGCAGTTCTTC. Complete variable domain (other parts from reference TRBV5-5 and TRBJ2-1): DAGVTQSPTHLIKTRGQQVTLRCSPISGHKSVSWYQQVLGQGPQFIFQYYEKEERGRGNFPDRFSARQFPNYSSELNVNALLLGDSALYLCASSNQRGRSYNEQFFGPGTRLTVL.

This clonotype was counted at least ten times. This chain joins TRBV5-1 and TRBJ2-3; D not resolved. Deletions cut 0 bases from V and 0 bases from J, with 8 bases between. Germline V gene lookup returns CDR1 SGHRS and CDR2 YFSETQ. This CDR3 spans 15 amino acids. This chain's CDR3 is CASSLEGASTDTQYF. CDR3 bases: TGCGCCAGCAGCTTGGAGGGCGCGAGCACAGATACGCAGTATTTT.

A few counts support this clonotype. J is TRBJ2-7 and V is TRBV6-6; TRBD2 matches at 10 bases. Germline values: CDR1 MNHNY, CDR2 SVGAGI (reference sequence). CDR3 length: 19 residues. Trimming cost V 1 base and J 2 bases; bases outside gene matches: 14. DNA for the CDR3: TGTGCCAGCAGTTACTACGGGACACCTTTAGCGGGAGGCACCTACGAGCAGTACTTC. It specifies CASSYYGTPLAGGTYEQYF.

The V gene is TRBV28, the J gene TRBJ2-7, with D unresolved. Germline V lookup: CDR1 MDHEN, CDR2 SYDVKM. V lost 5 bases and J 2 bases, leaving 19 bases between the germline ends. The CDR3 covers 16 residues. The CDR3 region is CASSDVSVSAAYEQYF. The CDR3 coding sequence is TGTGCCAGCAGTGATGTGTCGGTTTCGGCTGCCTACGAGCAGTACTTC. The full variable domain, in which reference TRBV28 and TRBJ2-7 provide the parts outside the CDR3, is DVKVTQSSRYLVKRTGEKVFLECVQDMDHENMFWYRQDPGLGLRLIYFSYDVKMKEKGDIPEGYSVSREKKERFSLILESASTNQTSMYLCASSDVSVSAAYEQYFGPGTRLTVT.

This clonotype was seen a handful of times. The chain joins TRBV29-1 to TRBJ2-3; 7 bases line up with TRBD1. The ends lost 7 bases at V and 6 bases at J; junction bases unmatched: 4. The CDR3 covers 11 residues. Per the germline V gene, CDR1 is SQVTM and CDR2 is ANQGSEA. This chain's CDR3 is CSGQGSDTQYF. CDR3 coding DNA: TGCAGCGGACAGGGTTCCGATACGCAGTATTTT.

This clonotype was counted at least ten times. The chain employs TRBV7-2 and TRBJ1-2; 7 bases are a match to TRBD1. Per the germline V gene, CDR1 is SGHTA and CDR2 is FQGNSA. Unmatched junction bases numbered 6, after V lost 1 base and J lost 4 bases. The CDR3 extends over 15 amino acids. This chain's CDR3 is CASSLDPQGVYGYTF. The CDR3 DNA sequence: TGTGCCAGCAGCTTAGATCCTCAGGGGGTCTATGGCTACACCTTC.

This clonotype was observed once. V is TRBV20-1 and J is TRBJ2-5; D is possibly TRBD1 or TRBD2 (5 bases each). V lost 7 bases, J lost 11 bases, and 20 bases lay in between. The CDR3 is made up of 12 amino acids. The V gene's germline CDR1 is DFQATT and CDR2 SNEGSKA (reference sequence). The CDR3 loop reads CSVRGRASLQYF. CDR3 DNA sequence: TGCAGTGTTAGGGGAAGGGCTAGCCTTCAGTACTTC.

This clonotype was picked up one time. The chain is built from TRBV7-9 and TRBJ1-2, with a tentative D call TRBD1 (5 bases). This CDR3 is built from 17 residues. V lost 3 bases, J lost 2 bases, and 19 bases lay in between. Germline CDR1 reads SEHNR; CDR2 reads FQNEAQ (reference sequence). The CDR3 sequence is CASSFRVTRDVNYGYTF. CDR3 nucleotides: TGTGCCAGCAGCTTCCGGGTCACCAGGGACGTCAACTATGGCTACACCTTC.

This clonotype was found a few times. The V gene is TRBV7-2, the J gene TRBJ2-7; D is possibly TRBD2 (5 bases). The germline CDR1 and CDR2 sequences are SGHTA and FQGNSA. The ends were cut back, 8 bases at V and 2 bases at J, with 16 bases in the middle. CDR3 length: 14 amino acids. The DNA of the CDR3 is TGTGCCAGCGGCAGACTAACCGGGACCTACGAGCAGTACTTC. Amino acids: CASGRLTGTYEQYF.